This T cell receptor (beta chain) is drawn from a study of blood T cell repertoires in COVID-19. Recruits, aged roughly 18 to 89 years, lived in 24 US areas. Participant reports of clinical history set cohort assignment. Libraries were prepared by immunoSEQ multiplex PCR; TCRdb keeps only in-frame clonotypes and omits some of them. The sample has fewer than 300,000 clones, approximately 90% seen once. This CDR3 region has 13 residues. Germline V gives CDR1 MNHEY, CDR2 SMNVEV (reference sequence). Input material: PBMCs or T cells enriched from blood (not recorded which). The genes are TRBV27 and TRBJ2-7; TRBD1 agrees at 11 bases. The sequence was collected from a woman aged 40 to 50 with acute COVID-19. The CDR3: CVTRGQGAYEQYF. CDR3 DNA: TGTGTTACCCGGGGACAGGGGGCCTACGAGCAGTACTTC.